The 29 T cell receptor beta chains reported below all come from one sample, sequenced in a study of regulatory T cells in long-lasting Graves disease (TCRdb year 2021). The meaning of the sample's time point label: newly diagnosed GD, antithyroid drugs for less than 3 months. RNA was extracted from PBMCs in TRIzol for both TCR sequencing and RNA sequencing. To prepare the library, multiplex PCR was applied. Instrument used: Illumina HiSeq 4000. iRepertoire HTBI primers and Arm-PCR amplification of CDR3 regions were used to construct TCR beta libraries. In TCRdb, the public reads were trimmed at Q25 with fastp and aligned with MiXCR, with productive beta chains retained. Each record represents a unique CDR3 protein, reported with the most common genes and DNA among its rows. In this sample the table shows about 460,000 distinct CDR3 sequences, approximately 14% of which occur a single time. The ten largest clones represent under 20% of the sample.

This same sample was also part of a study on T cells in Graves' hyperthyroidism and ophthalmopathy.

This material consisted of peripheral blood mononuclear cells (PBMCs), taken at new diagnosis, from a patient treated with antithyroid drugs. The receptors derive from a woman between 45 and 60 years old with Graves disease. Donor details come from another sample of the same person, matched by shared clones.

This clonotype was detected many times. The chain links TRBV7-6 to TRBJ1-1; possibly TRBD1 for D (5 bases). Looked up from germline, CDR1 is SGHVS and CDR2 is FNYEAQ. The CDR3 runs 16 residues. V shed 3 bases and J shed 5 bases, with 19 bases lying between them. The chain's CDR3 is CASSFGARLGVTEAFF. CDR3 DNA sequence: TGTGCCAGCAGCTTTGGCGCGAGGTTGGGGGTGACTGAAGCTTTCTTT. The whole variable domain, remainder taken from reference TRBV7-6 and TRBJ1-1, is GAGVSQSPRYKVTKRGQDVALRCDPISGHVSLYWYRQALGQGPEFLTYFNYEAQQDKSGLPNDRFSAERPEGSISTLTIQRTEQRDSAMYRCASSFGARLGVTEAFFGQGTRLTVV.

The chain is built from TRBV5-1 and TRBJ2-3; D not resolved. Germline CDR1 and CDR2: SGHRS and YFSETQ. This CDR3 spans 14 amino acids. The V gene lost 0 bases and the J gene lost 4 bases, with 9 bases spanning the gap. CDR3 in amino acids: CASSLAAVADTQYF. CDR3 bases: TGCGCCAGCAGCTTGGCGGCCGTAGCAGATACGCAGTATTTT. Variable domain in full (rest from reference TRBV5-1 and TRBJ2-3): KAGVTQTPRYLIKTRGQQVTLSCSPISGHRSVSWYQQTPGQGLQFLFEYFSETQRNKGNFPGRFSGRQFSNSRSEMNVSTLELGDSALYLCASSLAAVADTQYFGPGTRLTVL.

This clonotype was picked up many times. The chain has TRBV27 and TRBJ1-2, with TRBD1 as a possible D gene (5 bases). This CDR3 has 12 amino acids. Looked up from germline, CDR1 is MNHEY and CDR2 is SMNVEV (reference sequence). Trimming removed 4 bases at V and 9 bases at J, with 12 bases between. CDR3: CASSSRGGSYTF. CDR3 bases: TGTGCCAGCAGTTCGAGGGGCGGGAGCTACACCTTC.

The chain is built from TRBV7-3 and TRBJ2-6; no reliable D call. The length of the CDR3 is 15 residues. V lost 2 bases, J lost 2 bases, and 7 bases lay in between. Germline CDR1 reads SGHTA; CDR2 reads FQGTGA. The CDR3 sequence: CASSLDQTGANVLTF. The CDR3 DNA sequence: TGTGCCAGCAGCTTAGATCAGACTGGGGCCAACGTCCTGACTTTC.

This clonotype was recorded many times. The junction departs from the called germline gene at one end, perhaps through a read error. The chain combines TRBV5-8 with TRBJ1-1, with D maybe TRBD1 (6 bases). The length of the CDR3 is 14 residues. Looked up from germline, CDR1 is SGHTS and CDR2 is YDEGEE. CDR3 sequence (DNA): TGCGCCAGCAGCTTGGTGGGGGCCGACACTGAAGCTTTCTTT. Translated, it gives CASSLVGADTEAFF.

This clonotype was picked up one time. The chain combines TRBV5-1 with TRBJ1-1; 9 bases are a match to TRBD1. The CDR3 covers 15 residues. With V trimmed by 3 bases and J by 5 bases, 8 bases remained unmatched. Germline V gene lookup returns CDR1 SGHRS and CDR2 YFSETQ. This CDR3 is CASSSTGTGRTEAFF. The CDR3 nucleotides are TGCGCCAGCAGCTCCACCGGGACAGGGCGGACTGAAGCTTTCTTT.

At least ten counts were recorded for this clonotype. The CDR3 nucleotides are TGTGCCAGCAGCTTAAGTCGGGGGACAGATACGCAGTATTTT. Translation gives CASSLSRGTDTQYF. The V gene is TRBV11-2, the J gene TRBJ2-3; maybe TRBD2 (6 bases). The CDR3 runs to 14 residues. Trimming took off 2 bases at V and 3 bases at J, with 9 bases between the two ends. Germline V gene lookup returns CDR1 SGHAT and CDR2 FQNNGV. Looking up the rest from reference TRBV11-2 and TRBJ2-3 gives the full variable domain: EAGVAQSPRYKIIEKRQSVAFWCNPISGHATLYWYQQILGQGPKLLIQFQNNGVVDDSQLPKDRFSAERLKGVDSTLKIQPAKLEDSAVYLCASSLSRGTDTQYFGPGTRLTVL.

The sample holds many counts of this clonotype. V gene TRBV9 combines with J gene TRBJ2-7, with D possibly being TRBD2 (7 bases). V lost 0 bases and J lost 2, with 12 bases in between. Germline CDR1 reads SGDLS; CDR2 reads YYNGEE. The CDR3 runs to 15 residues. CDR3 loop: CASSVAPGGAYEQYF. For the CDR3, the DNA is TGTGCCAGCAGCGTAGCTCCGGGGGGCGCCTACGAGCAGTACTTC.

V is TRBV6-1 and J is TRBJ1-3; D is unresolved. Germline V gene data show CDR1 as MNHNS and CDR2 as SASEGT. CDR3 size: 18 residues. Deletions cut 0 bases from V and 5 bases from J, with 20 bases between. DNA of the CDR3: TGTGCCAGCAGTGAAGCCCCTGGACGGCAATCTCGAAGAAACACCATATATTTT. Translated: CASSEAPGRQSRRNTIYF.

This clonotype came up many times. The chain carries TRBV2 and TRBJ2-1; TRBD2 is a possible D gene (6 bases). CDR1 SNHLY and CDR2 FYNNEI come from the germline V gene. The CDR3 sequence is 14 residues long. Trimming took off 6 bases at V and 1 base at J, with 10 bases between the two ends. Written as DNA, the CDR3 is TGTGCCAGCAGATGGGACTTTTCCTACAATGAGCAGTTCTTC. Protein sequence: CASRWDFSYNEQFF.

At least ten counts were recorded for this clonotype. The chain is built from TRBV13 and TRBJ2-3, with TRBD2 matching 9 bases. Looked up from germline, CDR1 is PRHDT and CDR2 is FYEKMQ (reference sequence). The CDR3 covers 13 residues. Unmatched junction bases numbered 4, after V lost 7 bases and J lost 5 bases. The CDR3 coding sequence is TGTGCCAGCACTAGCGGGAAGTTAGATACGCAGTATTTT. This gives the protein CASTSGKLDTQYF.

This chain joins TRBV12-3 or TRBV12-4 and TRBJ2-7; 8 bases align to TRBD2. After removal of 7 bases from V and 6 bases from J, the junction contained 11 bases not matched to a gene. This CDR3 spans 14 amino acids. CDR3 bases: TGTGCCAGCACCCCCACGGGAGGGAGGGGCGAGCAGTACTTC. Protein product: CASTPTGGRGEQYF.

This clonotype was found many times. V and J are TRBV2 and TRBJ2-7, with 11 bases identical to TRBD2. Unmatched junction bases numbered 11, after V lost 2 bases and J lost 2 bases. The CDR3 has 18 amino acids. CDR1 is SNHLY, CDR2 FYNNEI, per germline. The CDR3 spells CASSESVYGTSGTYEQYF. As DNA, the CDR3 is TGTGCCAGCAGTGAATCGGTGTACGGGACTAGCGGAACCTACGAGCAGTACTTC.

At least ten counts were recorded for this clonotype. V gene TRBV12-5 combines with J gene TRBJ2-5; 9 bases are shared with TRBD2. The CDR3 has 15 amino acids. Losses at the gene ends were 1 base for V and 2 bases for J; bases not matched to a gene: 2. CDR1 LGHNT and CDR2 FRNRAP come from the germline V gene. The CDR3 DNA is TGTGCTAGTGGTTTGGGACTAGCGGTACAAGAGACCCAGTACTTC. It translates to CASGLGLAVQETQYF.

This clonotype was observed at least ten times. The rearrangement links TRBV7-9 to TRBJ2-1, with a possible D match to TRBD2 (6 bases). The CDR3 totals 15 residues. Trimming cost V 5 bases and J 4 bases, with 15 bases left between them. Germline V gene sequence: CDR1 SEHNR, CDR2 FQNEAQ (reference sequence). The chain's CDR3 is CASSGLGGDYNEQFF. DNA of the CDR3: TGTGCCAGCAGCGGCCTTGGCGGGGATTACAATGAGCAGTTCTTC.

This clonotype was seen many times. The V and J genes are TRBV11-2 and TRBJ2-7, with TRBD1 matching over 10 bases. Germline V lookup: CDR1 SGHAT, CDR2 FQNNGV. After removal of 0 bases from V and 2 bases from J, the junction contained 10 bases not matched to a gene. The CDR3 has 18 residues. The CDR3 sequence: CASSLDRSSGTGAYEQYF. The CDR3 DNA follows: TGTGCCAGCAGCTTAGACCGCTCCTCCGGGACAGGGGCCTACGAGCAGTACTTC.

This clonotype has just a few counts. The chain carries TRBV20-1 and TRBJ2-7; TRBD1 is a possible D gene (5 bases). The V end lost 3 bases, the J end lost 0 bases, and 15 bases lay between the germline ends. The CDR3 is 15 amino acids. Germline V CDR1 and CDR2: DFQATT, SNEGSKA (reference sequence). The CDR3 spells CSASDRRSSSYEQYF. The DNA of the CDR3 is TGCAGTGCTAGCGACAGACGGTCCAGCTCCTACGAGCAGTACTTC.

Remarks on this clonotype: This may be a read error: a much more frequent sequence differs by one nucleotide. The chain is built from TRBV11-2 and TRBJ2-2; a weak D match, TRBD2 (5 bases). The CDR3 covers 15 residues. Germline values: CDR1 SGHAT, CDR2 FQNNGV. V lost 2 bases and J 4 bases, leaving 11 bases between the germline ends. The CDR3 loop reads CASSLISGITGELFF. Here the CDR3 DNA reads TGTGCCAGCAGCTTAATTTCGGGGATCACCGGGGAGCTGTTTTTT.

This clonotype showed up many times. The rearrangement links TRBV12-3 or TRBV12-4 to TRBJ2-3; TRBD2 aligns across 10 bases. There are 15 residues in the CDR3. Trimming removed 2 bases from V and 6 bases from J; junction bases left unmatched: 5. The CDR3 DNA follows: TGTGCCAGCAGTTTAAAGTCAGCGGGAGGGGATACGCAGTATTTT. This translates into CASSLKSAGGDTQYF.

This clonotype came up many times. The chain links TRBV12-3 or TRBV12-4 to TRBJ2-1; D is perhaps TRBD1 (6 bases). The V end lost 4 bases, the J end lost 8 bases, and 21 bases lay between the germline ends. This CDR3 spans 16 amino acids. CDR3 nucleotides: TGTGCCAGCAGTTCAACAGACCGCTCACAGGGAGATGAGCAGTTCTTC. This codes for CASSSTDRSQGDEQFF.

The table lists this clonotype with a few counts. The chain combines TRBV30 with TRBJ2-7; the D is unclear. Germline-derived CDR1 and CDR2 are GTSNPN and SVGIG (reference sequence). Trimming took 2 bases from V and 0 from J, leaving 8 bases between them. The CDR3 has 13 amino acids. CDR3 nucleotides: TGTGCCTGGAGTCGGCTGAACTCCTACGAGCAGTACTTC. As protein: CAWSRLNSYEQYF.

This clonotype has at least ten counts. This sequence joins TRBV20-1 and TRBJ2-1, with a tentative D call TRBD2 (6 bases). V shed 6 bases and J shed 0 bases, with 15 bases lying between them. The germline V gene encodes CDR1 DFQATT and CDR2 SNEGSKA (reference sequence). The CDR3 spans 15 residues. The CDR3 DNA reads TGCAGTGCGGAGACCGGGACTTCCTCCTACAATGAGCAGTTCTTC. Translation: CSAETGTSSYNEQFF.

This clonotype has just one count. A junction end diverges from the germline sequence, so it may reflect a read error. The V gene is TRBV24-1, the J gene TRBJ1-1, with D perhaps TRBD1 (6 bases). This CDR3 comprises 15 residues. CDR1 and CDR2 (germline): KGHDR, SFDVKD. The CDR3: CVTSDLHRVWTEAFF. CDR3 bases: TGTGTCACCAGTGATTTGCACAGGGTATGGACTGAAGCTTTCTTT.

This clonotype was detected many times. The rearrangement joins TRBV12-3 or TRBV12-4 to TRBJ2-1; TRBD1 matches 8 bases. The CDR3 is made up of 15 amino acids. Losses at the gene ends were 6 bases for V and 0 bases for J; bases not matched to a gene: 4. The CDR3 spells CASRLTGGSYNEQFF. The DNA for the CDR3 is TGTGCCAGCAGGCTCACAGGGGGCTCCTACAATGAGCAGTTCTTC.

The sample holds many counts of this clonotype. This chain links TRBV18 with TRBJ1-4; D gene unclear. The germline gives CDR1 KGHSH, CDR2 LQKENI. This CDR3 contains 14 residues. V lost 3 bases and J lost 6, with 11 bases in between. The CDR3 reads CASSPRRADEKLFF. CDR3 coding DNA: TGTGCCAGCTCACCTCGGAGAGCAGATGAAAAACTGTTTTTT.

This clonotype was seen ten or more times. J is TRBJ2-7 and V is TRBV5-1, with TRBD1 matching over 8 bases. Germline V gene sequence: CDR1 SGHRS, CDR2 YFSETQ. The CDR3 runs to 15 residues. J lost 2 bases, V lost 3 bases, and 7 bases had no gene match. Here the CDR3 DNA reads TGCGCCAGCAGCTGGGGGACAGGCCAACCCTACGAGCAGTACTTC. This codes for CASSWGTGQPYEQYF.

There are many counts of this clonotype. The chain joins TRBV2 to TRBJ2-7; 12 bases fit TRBD1. V shed 0 bases, J shed 4 bases, and the junction held 16 bases outside the gene matches. This CDR3 spans 20 amino acids. CDR1 and CDR2 from the germline V gene are SNHLY and FYNNEI. The DNA of the CDR3 is TGTGCCAGCAGTGAAGCGCTTCGGGACAGGGGGCGTTTCTTCCGGTACGAGCAGTACTTC. Translated: CASSEALRDRGRFFRYEQYF.

The chain links TRBV18 to TRBJ2-3; D is perhaps TRBD1 (5 bases). Trimming stripped 8 bases from V and 4 bases from J, with 16 bases between. The CDR3 covers 14 residues. Per germline, CDR1 KGHSH and CDR2 LQKENI. CDR3 sequence reads: CASPLTLGADTQYF. The CDR3, as DNA: TGTGCCAGCCCACTGACTTTAGGGGCAGATACGCAGTATTTT.

This clonotype has ten or more counts. J is TRBJ2-2 and V is TRBV6-2 or TRBV6-3, with unresolved D. This CDR3 is built from 11 residues. Germline V gene sequence: CDR1 MNHEY, CDR2 SVGEGT. V was trimmed by 6 bases and J by 5 bases, leaving 4 bases between them. The CDR3 spells CASRETGELFF. The CDR3 nucleotides read TGTGCCAGCAGGGAAACCGGGGAGCTGTTTTTT.